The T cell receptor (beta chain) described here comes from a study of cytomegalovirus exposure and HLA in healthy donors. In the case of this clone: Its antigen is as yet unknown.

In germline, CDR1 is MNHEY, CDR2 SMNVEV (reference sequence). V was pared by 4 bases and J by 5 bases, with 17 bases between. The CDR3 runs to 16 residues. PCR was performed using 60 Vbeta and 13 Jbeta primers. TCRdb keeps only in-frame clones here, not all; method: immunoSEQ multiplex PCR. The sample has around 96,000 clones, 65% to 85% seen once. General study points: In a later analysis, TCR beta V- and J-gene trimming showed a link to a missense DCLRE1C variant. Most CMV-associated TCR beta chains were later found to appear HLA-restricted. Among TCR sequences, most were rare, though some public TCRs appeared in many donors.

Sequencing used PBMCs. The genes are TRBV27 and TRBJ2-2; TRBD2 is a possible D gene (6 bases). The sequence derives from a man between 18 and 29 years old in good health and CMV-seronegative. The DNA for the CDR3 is TGTGCCAGCAGTTCCTTTCCGGGGGACGGAACCGGGGAGCTGTTTTTT. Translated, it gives CASSSFPGDGTGELFF.